The T cell receptor (beta chain) described here comes from a study of preoperative IRX-2 immunotherapy in early breast cancer (dated by TCRdb to between 2019 and 2020). The CDR3 runs 13 amino acids, cysteine and phenylalanine included. Only the CDR3 portion is preserved as DNA: 39 bases, with reading frame beginning at the first base. CDR1 and CDR2, per the germline V gene, are SQVTM and ANQGSEA. Compared with germline, V lacks 7 bases and J lacks 0 bases; bases without a gene match: 5. The library was made by the immunoSEQ multiplex PCR assay. This immuneACCESS table, as held by TCRdb, lists in-frame sequences with V and J called but not all clones. Of the missing ones, under half trace to an unresolved V gene in checked studies; the others have no known cause. Present in this sample are 35,000 to 50,000 clones, less than 95% of which were seen just once. The ten most abundant clones make up about 1.6% of the sample.

The treatment or condition tag for this specimen amounts to: preoperative locoregional IRX-2 cytokine immunotherapy. The samples were obtained from a phase Ib study that tested preoperative, locoregional IRX-2 cytokine immunotherapy designed to prime immune responses. The donors were early-stage breast cancer patients who were given IRX-2 prior to surgery. As concerns this clone: Its target antigen remains unknown. Within one base of it there is no much larger clone, and no base qualities were kept.

The chain links TRBV29-1 with TRBJ2-7, and TRBD1 matches 8 of the central bases. This sequence originates from a human donor with breast cancer. The sequenced sample was tumor tissue, obtained after IRX-2 immunotherapy. The nucleotides are TGCAGCGCTGAGACAGGGGACTCCTACGAGCAGTACTTC. Its coded protein is CSAETGDSYEQYF.